This T cell receptor (beta chain) originates from a study of post-analysis software for immune sequencing data. About this clonotype: As yet, its antigen is unknown.

cDNA libraries of TCR beta carried unique molecular identifiers. TCRdb analysed the PCR reads with MiXCR anew, one entry per CDR3 protein. The repertoire includes fewer than 850,000 distinct CDR3 sequences, 40% to 55% of them detected once, and over 4.5% sits in the top ten. V lost 3 bases to trimming and J lost 8 bases; unmatched junction nucleotides: 11. Germline assignment: CDR1 KGHDR and CDR2 SFDVKD. This CDR3 comprises 16 residues. Study-wide findings and caveats: TRBV5-6, TRBV5-1 and TRBV20-1 belonged to a set of about 5 TRBV segments that were more frequent in patients than controls.

This TCR was recovered from a girl aged 10-17 years with multiple sclerosis. Sequenced input: blood. The chain uses TRBV24-1 and TRBJ2-1; the match to TRBD2 covers 8 bases. CDR3 bases: TGTGCCACCAGTGATCGATTAGCGGGAAGGATGCATGAGCAGTTCTTC. It codes for CATSDRLAGRMHEQFF.